This record concerns one T cell receptor beta chain sequence. What it binds is not known. The sample belongs to a study of T cell responses to AZD1222 COVID-19 vaccine. Study-wide points: Among spike-specific TCRs, nearly half reportedly target unmutated variant regions.

The protocol was immunoSEQ multiplex PCR, while the TCRdb copy is restricted to in-frame clones and leaves out a portion. The sample yields around 73,000 clones, roughly 89% seen once. Trimming removed 6 bases from V and 3 bases from J, with 18 bases in between. Looked up from germline, CDR1 is MNHEY and CDR2 is SVGAGI. The CDR3 contains 15 residues. Second-dose recipients at about 4 or about 12 weeks were treated as one pooled group. The sequence was collected from an adult who received the AZD1222 COVID-19 vaccine. Sequencing was performed on peripheral blood, taken 28 days after the second AZD1222 dose. The chain is built from TRBV6-5 and TRBJ2-7; tentatively, D is TRBD2 (5 bases). Written as DNA, the CDR3 is TGTGCCAGCAGCCGCCTCGGGGTAGCGAGCTACGAGCAGTACTTC. Encoded protein: CASSRLGVASYEQYF.